This TCR beta chain stems from a study of OX40 agonist ivuxolimab in advanced cancers. Some background on the complete study: Ivuxolimab was a fully human IgG2 agonistic monoclonal antibody targeting the costimulatory receptor OX40 (CD134). Peripheral TCRbeta sequencing was intended to test whether TCR sequence diversity was altered and clonal T-cell expansion was caused by ivuxolimab. The monotherapy dose-escalation portion (N of about 50 patients) of the phase I ivuxolimab trial is reported in the paper. A male proportion of 75% to 85% and a mean age of 60 years, ranging from 23 to 79, were recorded for the dose-escalation cohort. Three dose-escalation patients achieved partial responses, one with hepatocellular carcinoma and two with cutaneous melanoma. Prior anti-PD-1, anti-PD-L1 or anti-CTLA-4 therapy was permitted, and approximately 42% of dose-escalation patients had received checkpoint inhibitors. Of the approximately 54 dose-escalation patients, hepatocellular carcinoma was present in 19, melanoma in roughly 15, renal cell carcinoma in 9 and head and neck cancer in 9. Intravenous ivuxolimab was administered to patients every 2 weeks at six dose levels: 0.01, 0.1, 0.3, 1.5, 3 and 10 mg/kg.

In regard to this clone: Its antigen target is currently unknown. Base qualities are not provided; no much larger clone lies one nucleotide away.

Patients with a history of autoimmune disease or receiving systemic immunosuppression were excluded from the trial. Peripheral blood for TCR sequencing was collected from all dose cohorts at baseline, on cycle 4 day 1, and on cycle 7 day 1. The samples were taken from a phase I, first-in-human, multicenter, open-label dose-escalation trial of ivuxolimab. The trial enrolled adults with locally advanced or metastatic head and neck squamous cell, hepatocellular, melanoma or renal cell carcinoma. Before TCR sequencing, CD4+ T cells and CD8+ T cells were sorted from peripheral blood as separate populations. Here is what the overall study found, with its caveats: Low levels of normalized T-cell clonal expansion were also seen in some nonresponding patients. At doses from 0.1 to 3.0 mg/kg, clonal expansion was seen in both CD4+ and CD8+ blood T cells between baseline and week 6. In the 0.1-3.0 mg/kg groups, partial responders were among the patients with the lowest normalized peripheral clonal expansion, particularly in CD8+ T cells. The antigen specificity of the peripheral T cells that underwent clonal expansion was not determined. After ivuxolimab, expanded clones were on average more numerous among CD8+ T cells than among CD4+ T cells.

To sequence the TCRbeta CDR3 region, genomic DNA was isolated from the sorted cells. TCRbeta CDR3 regions were sequenced using the immunoSEQ Assay. The source is immuneACCESS, and TCRdb retained only in-frame sequences with V and J called. Part of the clones is not carried over; for the studies checked, unresolved V genes explain less than half of this, and the remainder is unexplained. This sample is represented by approximately 28,000 clones; around 87% of them were singletons. The ten largest clones capture around a quarter of the sample. V is cut by 7 bases and J by 1 base, and the space between the germline ends is 13 bases. The CDR3 has 14 amino acids, counting the end cysteine and phenylalanine. The read is trimmed to its CDR3 DNA, 42 bases read in frame from base 1. Based on the germline V gene, the CDR1 and CDR2 sequences are MGHDK and SYGVNS.

Source: CD4+ or CD8+ T cells sorted from blood, taken in a trial of the OX40 agonist ivuxolimab. The sequence derives from an adult with an advanced solid tumor such as melanoma, head and neck, liver or kidney cancer. The chain is assembled from TRBV25-1 and TRBJ1-1, with TRBD1 tentatively as D gene (5 bases match). The nucleotides are TGTGCCAGCACCGCAGGGATTCCGAACACTGAAGCTTTCTTT. Its product reads: CASTAGIPNTEAFF.